Listed below are T cell receptor beta chains from one sample, sequenced in a study of regulatory T cells in long-lasting Graves disease. TCRdb re-analysed the multiplex PCR reads in MiXCR, keeping a single row per CDR3 protein. Seen here are more than 300,000 distinct CDR3 sequences, about a sixth observed once, and the top ten hold around a fifth. The sample consisted of peripheral blood mononuclear cells (PBMCs), taken at new diagnosis, from a patient treated with antithyroid drugs. The receptors come from a female donor with Graves disease. Each CDR3 is given with its conserved first and last residue. D genes are given only for firm matches. Clone size is shown for a subset of rows, as once, few, many or a class of expanded clone.

TRBV29-1	many	TRBD1	TRBJ1-2	TGCAGCGTTGAACCTACAGGGGGCGCTACTAACTATGGCTACACCTTC	CSVEPTGGATNYGYTF
TRBV27	many	TRBD1	TRBJ1-2	TGTGCCAGCAGTTCGGGACAGACCTTACCTAACTATGGCTACACCTTC	CASSSGQTLPNYGYTF
TRBV29-1	few	TRBD1	TRBJ1-2	TGCAGCGTCGGGACAGGGGGCGCAAATGGCTACACCTTC	CSVGTGGANGYTF
TRBV3-1	many	-	TRBJ2-3	TGTGCCAGCAGCCAAGATTTTAGGGGAGTGTGGGATACGCAGTATTTT	CASSQDFRGVWDTQYF
TRBV2	-	TRBD2	TRBJ2-5	TGTGCCAGCAGGGATAGCGGGCCACAAGAGACCCAGTACTTC	CASRDSGPQETQYF
TRBV12-3/TRBV12-4	many	-	TRBJ1-1	TGTGCCAGCAGCCTAGGGTGGGTCACTGAAGCTTTCTTT	CASSLGWVTEAFF
TRBV19	few	-	TRBJ1-5	TGTGCCAGTAGTATTGGGACCGGCACCCATAGCAATCAGCCCCAGCATTTT	CASSIGTGTHSNQPQHF
TRBV20-1	many	TRBD2	TRBJ2-3	TGCAGTGCGGACGAACTAGCGGGAAACACAGATACGCAGTATTTT	CSADELAGNTDTQYF
TRBV27	many	-	TRBJ1-6	TGTGCCAGCAGTCACAGACAGGATAATTCACCCCTCCACTTT	CASSHRQDNSPLHF
TRBV7-2	few	-	TRBJ2-3	TGTGCCAGCAGCTTAGAAGACGTGGGGGATACGCAGTATTTT	CASSLEDVGDTQYF
TRBV4-1	-	-	TRBJ2-7	TGCGCCAGCAGCCAAGATAAATGGGGGTACGAGCAGTACTTC	CASSQDKWGYEQYF
TRBV11-2	many	-	TRBJ1-6	TGTGCCAGCAGCTTCGCTCTCCCCCCCGTAAGGAGTGGAATCCACTTT	CASSFALPPVRSGIHF
TRBV6-5	many	-	TRBJ1-3	TGTGCCAGCAGTTACTCCTGGTCAACCTACCGCTCTGGAAACACCATATATTTT	CASSYSWSTYRSGNTIYF
TRBV29-1	many	-	TRBJ2-2	TGCAGCGCCCTCCGGGACGTAGACACCGGGGAGCTGTTTTTT	CSALRDVDTGELFF
TRBV20-1	-	TRBD1	TRBJ1-5	TGCAGTGCTAGAGACACAGGGGGTGGACAGCCCCAGCATTTT	CSARDTGGGQPQHF
TRBV14	-	-	TRBJ2-2	TGTGCCAGCAGCCAGACCGCGGCGAACACCGGGGAGCTGTTTTTT	CASSQTAANTGELFF
TRBV6-2/TRBV6-3	-	-	TRBJ2-5	TGTGCCAGCATGGCCCAAGAGACCCAGTACTTC	CASMAQETQYF
TRBV5-1	many	TRBD1	TRBJ2-7	TGCGCCAGCAGCAGGGACAGGGAGGGCTACGAGCAGTACTTC	CASSRDREGYEQYF
TRBV7-9	many	-	TRBJ2-3	TGTGCCAGCAGCCAAACTGGGGGTACTAGCACAGATACGCAGTATTTT	CASSQTGGTSTDTQYF
TRBV11-2	many	-	TRBJ2-1	TGTGCCAGCAGCTTAGAGCGGGCCACGTCCTACAATGAGCAGTTCTTC	CASSLERATSYNEQFF
TRBV20-1	many	TRBD1	TRBJ2-3	TGCAGTGCTAGAGATGGGACAGGGAGTAGCACAGATACGCAGTATTTT	CSARDGTGSSTDTQYF
TRBV12-3/TRBV12-4	many	-	TRBJ2-7	TGTGCCAGCAGCTTCGGGGACCGGGCATACGAGCAGTACTTC	CASSFGDRAYEQYF
TRBV11-1	-	TRBD1	TRBJ2-1	TGTGCCAGCAGTCCGGACAGGAGTCAGGCGACATACAATGAGCAGTTCTTC	CASSPDRSQATYNEQFF
TRBV20-1	-	TRBD2	TRBJ2-7	TGCAGTGCCCCCAAAGGCCAAGGAATGGCTAGCGGATCCTACGAGCAGTACTTC	CSAPKGQGMASGSYEQYF
TRBV7-2	-	TRBD2	TRBJ2-1	TGTGCCAGCAGCTTGGGGACTAGCGGGAGGGCCAATGAGCAGTTCTTC	CASSLGTSGRANEQFF
TRBV7-3	-	-	TRBJ2-1	TGTGCCAGCAGCTACCAGACTTCCTTTTCCTACAATGAGCAGTTCTTC	CASSYQTSFSYNEQFF
TRBV6-1	many	TRBD1	TRBJ1-2	TGTGCCAGCAGGCCAGCCGGGACAGGGAATATCCATGGCTACACCTTC	CASRPAGTGNIHGYTF
TRBV5-1	many	-	TRBJ1-4	TGCGCCAGCTCCTCGTCGGAAGTCACGACTAATGAAAAACTGTTTTTT	CASSSSEVTTNEKLFF
TRBV6-1	-	TRBD2	TRBJ2-5	TGTGCCAGCAGTGAGGGACTAGCGGGAACTAAACCGGAAGAGACCCAGTACTTC	CASSEGLAGTKPEETQYF
TRBV6-2/TRBV6-3	-	-	TRBJ2-5	TGTGCCAGCAGTTACTCGATACTTGGCGGGGCGGAGACCCAGTACTTC	CASSYSILGGAETQYF
TRBV7-3	many	-	TRBJ2-6	TGTGCCAGCAGCTTTGAGGAGCCTGGGGCCAACGTCCTGACTTTC	CASSFEEPGANVLTF
TRBV20-1	many	-	TRBJ2-2	TGCAGTGCTAGAGTAGTGGACTCGAACACCGGGGAGCTGTTTTTT	CSARVVDSNTGELFF
TRBV19	-	-	TRBJ2-1	TGTGCCAGTAGTATCCCATGGCGGGGTAATGAGCAGTTCTTC	CASSIPWRGNEQFF
TRBV24-1	-	-	TRBJ2-3	TGTGCCACCAGTGATTTTGGGGTGGACGGGTCAGATACGCAGTATTTT	CATSDFGVDGSDTQYF
TRBV20-1	many	-	TRBJ1-2	TGCAGTGCGACCAGGGACTATGGCTACACCTTC	CSATRDYGYTF
TRBV27	-	TRBD2	TRBJ2-1	TGTGCCAGCAGTCTCGGCGGGGGGTTGGATGAGCAGTTCTTC	CASSLGGGLDEQFF
TRBV12-3/TRBV12-4	many	TRBD2	TRBJ2-1	TGTGCCAGCAGTTTGATGCAAACCGCGAGACTAGCGGGACTCTCCTACAATGAGCAGTTCTTC	CASSLMQTARLAGLSYNEQFF
TRBV7-9	-	-	TRBJ2-5	TGTGCCAGCAGCTTCCGAGGGGCACAAGAGACCCAGTACTTC	CASSFRGAQETQYF
TRBV6-6	-	-	TRBJ2-7	TGTGCCAGCAGTTACTCGGGGCCGCGGGAGCAGTACTTC	CASSYSGPREQYF
TRBV27	few	-	TRBJ1-5	TGTGCCAGCAGTTTATCGGGGGGCTACAATCAGCCCCAGCATTTT	CASSLSGGYNQPQHF
TRBV27	many	TRBD2	TRBJ2-1	TGTGCCAGCAGTCCCGGGACTAGCGGGGGGAATGAGCAGTTCTTC	CASSPGTSGGNEQFF
TRBV12-3/TRBV12-4	many	TRBD2	TRBJ2-1	TGTGCCAGCAGTTCCGGGACTAAGGGTGAGCAGTTCTTC	CASSSGTKGEQFF
TRBV10-1	many	-	TRBJ2-5	TGCGCCAGCAGTGAGTCGACGGGGATAGAGACCCAGTACTTC	CASSESTGIETQYF
TRBV30	many	-	TRBJ2-7	TGTGCCTGGAGACAGGGCAGCTCCTACGAGCAGTACTTC	CAWRQGSSYEQYF
TRBV5-1	many	-	TRBJ1-6	TGCGCCAGCAGCTTGAGTCCAGACCGAAATTCACCCCTCCACTTT	CASSLSPDRNSPLHF
TRBV4-1	-	TRBD1	TRBJ1-2	TGCGCCAGCAGCCGCCTACAGGGGGAGTATGGCTACACCTTC	CASSRLQGEYGYTF
TRBV6-5	few	TRBD2	TRBJ2-7	TGTGCCAGCAGTTACCTCTCCGGGACTAGGGATGACGGGCAGTACTTC	CASSYLSGTRDDGQYF
TRBV9	-	-	TRBJ2-2	TGTGCCAGCAGTCCCCCGAACGGGGAGCTGTTTTTT	CASSPPNGELFF
TRBV12-3/TRBV12-4	many	-	TRBJ2-1	TGTGCCAGCAGACGAACAGGGTTCGCGGAGCAGTTCTTC	CASRRTGFAEQFF
TRBV19	few	-	TRBJ1-1	TGTGCCAGTAGCCAACGGGGATCTTACACTGAAGCTTTCTTT	CASSQRGSYTEAFF
TRBV25-1	-	-	TRBJ2-5	TGTGCCAGCAGTGAGGGGACACATCAAGAGACCCAGTACTTC	CASSEGTHQETQYF
TRBV6-2/TRBV6-3	few	-	TRBJ1-4	TGTGCCAGCAGTCCTGAAGGGAATGATGAAAAACTGTTTTTT	CASSPEGNDEKLFF
TRBV4-1	few	-	TRBJ2-1	TGCGCCAGCAGCCAAGAAGCTCGGCCAGGGAGCTCCTACAATGAGCAGTTCTTC	CASSQEARPGSSYNEQFF
TRBV20-1	-	-	TRBJ2-5	TGCAGTGCTAGAAAGGGATTGGCACAAGAGACCCAGTACTTC	CSARKGLAQETQYF